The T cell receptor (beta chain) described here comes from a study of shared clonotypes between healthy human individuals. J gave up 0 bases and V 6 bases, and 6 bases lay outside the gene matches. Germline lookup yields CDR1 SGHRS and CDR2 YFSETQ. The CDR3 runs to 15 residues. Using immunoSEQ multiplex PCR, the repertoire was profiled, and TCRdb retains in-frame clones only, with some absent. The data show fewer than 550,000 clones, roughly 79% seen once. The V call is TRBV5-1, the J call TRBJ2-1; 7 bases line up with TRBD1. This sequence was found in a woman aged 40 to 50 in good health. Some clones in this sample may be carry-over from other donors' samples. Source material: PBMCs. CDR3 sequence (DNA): TGCGCCAGCAACCCGGACAGGCCCTCCTACAATGAGCAGTTCTTC. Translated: CASNPDRPSYNEQFF. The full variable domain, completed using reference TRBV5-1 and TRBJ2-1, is KAGVTQTPRYLIKTRGQQVTLSCSPISGHRSVSWYQQTPGQGLQFLFEYFSETQRNKGNFPGRFSGRQFSNSRSEMNVSTLELGDSALYLCASNPDRPSYNEQFFGPGTRLTVL.